This TCR beta chain was sequenced during a study of shared clonotypes between healthy human individuals. Several immunoSEQ 96-well plates shared each subset's DNA, each plate a replicate. Produced via immunoSEQ multiplex PCR; TCRdb's table is partial and in-frame only. The data show fewer than 2.5 million clones, over 85% seen once. In regard to this clone: Antigen unknown.

The CDR3 contains 14 residues. Trimming left V 8 bases short and J 5 bases short, with 18 bases between. The germline CDR1 and CDR2 sequences are WSHSY and SAAADI. Findings and limits, study-wide: Depth was large, yet rarefaction showed that sorted-subset sequencing was incomplete.

The receptor was derived from a man between 18 and 35 years old in good health. Some clones in this sample may be carry-over from other donors' samples. This sequence joins TRBV10-2 and TRBJ1-1, with D perhaps matching TRBD1 (5 bases). What was sequenced was naive CD4+ T cells from PBMCs. As for subset: CD45RA+ positively selected. CDR3 loop: CASGFGQGGTEAFF. CDR3 nucleotides: TGCGCCAGCGGGTTCGGGCAGGGAGGTACTGAAGCTTTCTTT.